These T cell receptor beta chains were read from a single sample in a study of blood T cell repertoires in COVID-19. Sequenced by immunoSEQ multiplex PCR; TCRdb stores in-frame clones only, minus some. The sample lists 70,000 to 90,000 clones; almost 85% were seen once. The sample taken for sequencing was peripheral blood. The receptors were sampled from a man in his fifties with COVID-19, enrolled during active disease. CDR3s include the opening cysteine and the closing phenylalanine or tryptophan. Each record gives: V gene, D gene, J gene, clone size, CDR3 protein, CDR3 DNA. The D gene is left open where the match is weak. Clone sizes are given selectively: once, few, many, or a class where the clone is expanded.

>TRBV23-1|.|TRBJ1-6|.
CASCTTGNISPLHF
TGCGCCAGCTGTACTACAGGGAATATTTCACCCCTCCACTTT
>TRBV10-3|TRBD2|TRBJ2-5|.
CAISEGLGRETQYF
TGTGCCATCAGTGAGGGACTAGGAAGAGAGACCCAGTACTTC
>TRBV5-4|.|TRBJ1-1|.
CASSLSRRDTEAFF
TGTGCCAGCAGCTTATCCCGTCGGGACACTGAAGCTTTCTTT
>TRBV3-1/TRBV3-2|.|TRBJ2-7|.
CASSSRTGERGQYF
TGTGCCAGCAGCTCCAGGACGGGAGAAAGGGGGCAGTACTTC
>TRBV27|.|TRBJ1-5|.
CASSSVIGNQPQHF
TGTGCCAGCAGTTCGGTAATCGGCAATCAGCCCCAGCATTTT
>TRBV28|TRBD1|TRBJ1-6|once
CASSPGTGGSPLHF
TGTGCCAGCAGCCCAGGGACAGGGGGCTCACCCCTCCACTTT
>TRBV7-9|TRBD2|TRBJ2-5|few
CASSLGLAEETQYF
TGTGCCAGCAGCTTAGGGCTAGCGGAAGAGACCCAGTACTTC
>TRBV29-1|TRBD1|TRBJ1-1|.
CSIRITGVNTEAFF
TGCAGCATCCGGATAACAGGGGTGAACACTGAAGCTTTCTTT
>TRBV10-3|.|TRBJ1-2|.
CAISRITSYGYTF
TGTGCCATCAGTCGTATCACCAGCTATGGCTACACCTTC
>TRBV2|TRBD1|TRBJ2-3|.
CAIEQGAVDTQYF
TGTGCCATCGAACAGGGGGCCGTAGATACGCAGTATTTT
>TRBV5-1|TRBD1|TRBJ2-7|.
CASTLSPGTEYEQYF
TGCGCCAGCACCCTATCACCCGGGACAGAGTACGAGCAGTACTTC
>TRBV30|.|TRBJ2-5|.
CAWSVRETQYF
TGTGCCTGGAGTGTACGGGAGACCCAGTACTTC
>TRBV4-1|.|TRBJ2-7|.
CASSVQDNSVYEQYF
TGCGCCAGCAGCGTACAGGACAACTCCGTATACGAGCAGTACTTC
>TRBV7-9|.|TRBJ2-7|.
CASSRTGKVDEQYF
TGTGCCAGCAGCAGAACAGGGAAAGTCGACGAGCAGTACTTC
>TRBV28|.|TRBJ2-5|.
CASSAEGGAIVETQYF
TGTGCCAGCAGTGCGGAGGGGGGGGCCATAGTGGAGACCCAGTACTTC
>TRBV6-1|.|TRBJ2-7|.
CASSESTSRPSYEQYF
TGTGCCAGCAGTGAATCTACTAGCAGGCCTTCCTACGAGCAGTACTTC
>TRBV5-1|.|TRBJ2-5|.
CASAEKGAQETQYF
TGCGCCAGCGCAGAGAAAGGGGCACAAGAGACCCAGTACTTC
>TRBV11-2|.|TRBJ1-2|.
CASSQAGSGYTF
TGTGCCAGCAGTCAAGCGGGGTCCGGCTACACCTTC
>TRBV5-4|.|TRBJ1-2|few
CASSLGVAPNYGYTF
TGTGCCAGCAGCTTGGGAGTCGCGCCTAACTATGGCTACACCTTC
>TRBV5-6|.|TRBJ1-4|.
CASSFRFNEKLFF
TGTGCCAGCAGCTTCAGATTTAATGAAAAACTGTTTTTT
>TRBV11-2|.|TRBJ2-1|once
CASSPSRLYNEQFF
TGTGCCAGCAGCCCAAGCCGTCTTTACAATGAGCAGTTCTTC
>TRBV6-1|TRBD1|TRBJ2-3|.
CASSGGQGGRADTQYF
TGTGCCAGCAGTGGAGGACAGGGCGGTAGGGCAGATACGCAGTATTTT
>TRBV5-4|.|TRBJ2-6|.
CASKTESGANVLTF
TGTGCCAGCAAGACAGAATCTGGGGCCAACGTCCTGACTTTC
>TRBV6-5|.|TRBJ1-2|.
CASSPGTVNYGYTF
TGTGCCAGCAGCCCCGGGACTGTGAACTATGGCTACACCTTC
>TRBV5-1|TRBD2|TRBJ2-3|.
CASSRTSGRASDTQYF
TGCGCCAGCAGCCGGACTAGCGGGAGGGCCTCCGATACGCAGTATTTT
>TRBV9|.|TRBJ1-4|.
CASSPGGEKLFF
TGTGCCAGCAGCCCAGGAGGTGAAAAACTGTTTTTT
>TRBV18|TRBD1|TRBJ1-5|.
CASSLTLRGDNQPQHF
TGTGCCAGCTCACTAACGCTCAGGGGGGACAATCAGCCCCAGCATTTT
>TRBV18|TRBD2|TRBJ2-2|.
CASSPRGLAGGSRAGELFF
TGTGCCAGCTCACCACGGGGACTAGCGGGAGGATCTCGTGCCGGGGAGCTGTTTTTT
>TRBV19|.|TRBJ1-2|.
CASSIGTGGYTF
TGTGCCAGTAGTATAGGAACAGGAGGCTACACCTTC
>TRBV11-2|.|TRBJ1-1|.
CASSPGLLNTEAFF
TGTGCCAGCAGCCCAGGACTGTTGAACACTGAAGCTTTCTTT
>TRBV15|TRBD1|TRBJ1-3|.
CATSRDRGAGNTIYF
TGTGCCACCAGCAGGGACAGGGGTGCTGGAAACACCATATATTTT
>TRBV6-2/TRBV6-3|.|TRBJ1-6|.
CASSYRQSSYNSPLHF
TGTGCCAGCAGTTACCGACAGAGCTCCTATAATTCACCCCTCCACTTT
>TRBV19|.|TRBJ1-3|.
CASSIGGRSGNTIYF
TGTGCCAGTAGTATTGGGGGCCGCTCTGGAAACACCATATATTTT
>TRBV7-2|.|TRBJ1-2|.
CASSQRPGDYGYTF
TGTGCCAGCAGCCAGAGACCAGGGGACTATGGCTACACCTTC
>TRBV5-6|.|TRBJ2-7|.
CASTTLSGGSYEQYF
TGTGCCAGCACCACTCTCTCCGGGGGTTCCTACGAGCAGTACTTC
>TRBV21-1|.|TRBJ1-5|once
CASLLCGNQPQHF
TGTGCCAGCTTGTTATGTGGCAATCAGCCCCAGCATTTT
>TRBV27|TRBD1|TRBJ1-1|.
CASSLQTGGNTEAFF
TGTGCCAGCAGCCTCCAAACAGGGGGGAACACTGAAGCTTTCTTT
>TRBV10-3|TRBD2|TRBJ2-2|.
CAIRGSSGRSGELFF
TGTGCCATCAGGGGTAGTAGCGGGAGGTCCGGGGAGCTGTTTTTT
>TRBV2|TRBD2|TRBJ2-1|.
CASRAGTTSSYNEQFF
TGTGCCAGCAGGGCCGGGACTACCAGCTCCTACAATGAGCAGTTCTTC
>TRBV2|TRBD2|TRBJ2-7|.
CASKGSSGYEQYF
TGTGCCAGCAAAGGGTCTAGCGGATACGAGCAGTACTTC
>TRBV30|.|TRBJ1-6|once
CAWNKYRDSPLHF
TGTGCCTGGAACAAATACAGGGACTCACCCCTCCACTTT